The entry that follows covers one TCR beta chain sequence. There are many counts of this clonotype. Its antigen is still unknown. One base away there is no much larger clone; base qualities are not given. This record belongs to a study of neurological immune-mediated disorders (dated by TCRdb to about 2019). For context, the study as a whole: Among the approximately 35 multiple sclerosis patients, relapsing-remitting MS was present in approximately 31 and secondary progressive MS was present in 3. Peripheral blood TCR-beta repertoires from patients with HTLV-I-associated myelopathy (HAM/TSP), patients with multiple sclerosis, and healthy controls were compared in the study using UMI-based sequencing. Longitudinal samples, technical triplicates and paired sorted CD4+ and CD8+ T-cell subsets, alongside PBMC samples, were included among the roughly 100 TCR-beta libraries. The cohort was made up of approximately 65 subjects, consisting of 14 HAM/TSP patients, 35 or so multiple sclerosis patients and approximately 20 healthy controls. The full study reports these points: The MS cluster was not associated with any clinical or MRI features, and the authors stated that larger cohorts are needed. No identical CDR3 amino acid sequences were found to be shared among expanded clones across subjects, suggesting that TCR-beta repertoires were private in all groups. Phylogenetic analysis grouped repertoires from 18 of 34 MS patients into a cluster of related CDR3 sequences, suggesting a possible repertoire-level signature. TCR clonal expansion was highest in HAM/TSP patients and lowest in MS patients, with MS patients falling below even healthy controls.

For the unsorted PBMC libraries, 2 million PBMCs were stored in RNAlater at -80 degrees C until RNA extraction and were used to generate the libraries. Multiple sclerosis patients were enrolled in a US clinical protocol evaluating disease progression by magnetic resonance imaging. Peripheral blood was subjected to Ficoll-Hypaque density gradient centrifugation to isolate PBMCs, which were then cryopreserved in liquid nitrogen. Trimming removed 8 bases from V and 2 bases from J, leaving 16 bases between the germline ends. From cysteine to phenylalanine, the CDR3 is 14 amino acids long. The CDR3 DNA has 42 bases and is translated from base 1. cDNA was synthesized by template-switch 5'RACE using a primer with a 10-nucleotide random unique molecular identifier that tagged each TCR transcript. Every sequencing run covered 15-18 subjects and yielded more than 200 million TCR-beta sequences. Total RNA was extracted with the RNeasy kit. The KAPA Real-time Library Amplification kit was used to amplify TCR-beta VDJ regions with primers targeting the TCR constant region and the 5'RACE anchor. Sample indexes and Illumina adaptors were added in a first PCR, and a second PCR then increased library yield. After Ampure bead purification, the TCR product of roughly 650 bp was size-selected on a 2% E-gel SizeSelection system. Before pooling, library quality was assessed on a Bioanalyzer, concentration was determined with Qubit, and library quantification was performed with the Kapa Library Quantification kit. An Illumina HiSeq 2500 was used to sequence the libraries paired-end at 2 x 150 bp. To increase sequence diversity, 25-30% phiX was spiked into each library pool. In the source study's methods: Quality-filtered reads were processed with the UMI-based MiGEC pipeline, and over 90% of raw TCR sequences were removed by the MiGEC pipeline during error correction. VDJ genes were aligned to IMGT germline references, and each clonotype was defined by a unique CDR3 amino acid sequence together with V-J genes. VDJtools evaluated clonal expansion, Shannon diversity and CDR3 relatedness (CalcPairwiseDistances, ClusterSamples); CLCbio workbench built phylogenetic trees. Expanded clones were defined as having at least 8 unique UMIs, based on coefficient-of-variation modelling across technical triplicates. Using fastp trimming at Q25 and MiXCR clonotype assembly, TCRdb reanalyzed the public sequencing data and kept in-frame beta chains. Under each unique CDR3 protein, matching rows form one entry showing the most common genes and DNA. The V and J calls and clone size are TCRdb's, not the authors'. This sample holds roughly 62,000 distinct CDR3 sequences; 3.5% to 4.5% were observed only once. The ten largest clones take up 2.2% of the sample.

The chain links TRBV12-3 or TRBV12-4 with TRBJ2-7; tentative D gene TRBD2, with 5 bases matching. Material for sequencing was PBMCs. This TCR derives from a woman aged 50 to 65 with multiple sclerosis. The DNA sequence reads TGTGCCAGCTCGTTCGCGGGCGGTCCCTACGAGCAGTACTTC. The translation is CASSFAGGPYEQYF.